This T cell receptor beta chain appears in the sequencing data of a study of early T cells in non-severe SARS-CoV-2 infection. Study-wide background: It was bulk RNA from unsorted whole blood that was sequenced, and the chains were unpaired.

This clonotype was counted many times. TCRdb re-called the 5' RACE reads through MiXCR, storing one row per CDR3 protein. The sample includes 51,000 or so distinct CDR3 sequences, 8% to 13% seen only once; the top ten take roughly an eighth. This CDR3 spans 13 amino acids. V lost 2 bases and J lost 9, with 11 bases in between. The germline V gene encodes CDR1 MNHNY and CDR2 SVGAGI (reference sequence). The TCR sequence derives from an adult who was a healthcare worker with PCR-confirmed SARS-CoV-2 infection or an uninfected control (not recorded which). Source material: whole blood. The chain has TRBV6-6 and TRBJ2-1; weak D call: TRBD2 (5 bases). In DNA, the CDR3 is TGTGCCAGCAGTTACGCCGGAGGAGTTGAGCAGTTCTTC. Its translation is CASSYAGGVEQFF.